This TCR beta chain was retrieved from a study of cytomegalovirus exposure and HLA in healthy donors. Study conclusions and caveats: An Asian-associated ancestry cluster reportedly showed fewer N-insertions than the approximately 620-donor mean in a later analysis.

PCR involved 60 Vbeta and 13 Jbeta primers. Some clones are missing from TCRdb's copy, which holds only in-frame ones; the method was immunoSEQ multiplex PCR. The table records about 120,000 clones, about two thirds of them present only once. This clone is a singleton in its sample. Its target is not known. The CDR3 contains 14 residues. V shed 8 bases and J shed 4 bases, with 17 bases lying between them. CDR1 and CDR2 (germline): PRHDT, FYEKMQ (reference sequence). This TCR was sampled from a man aged 30-40 years in good health and CMV-seronegative. The specimen sequenced was PBMCs. The chain uses TRBV13 and TRBJ1-2; no firm D call. Written as DNA, the CDR3 is TGTGCCAGCGGACTAGGCGGGGAGGGCTATGGCTACACCTTC. Encoded protein: CASGLGGEGYGYTF.